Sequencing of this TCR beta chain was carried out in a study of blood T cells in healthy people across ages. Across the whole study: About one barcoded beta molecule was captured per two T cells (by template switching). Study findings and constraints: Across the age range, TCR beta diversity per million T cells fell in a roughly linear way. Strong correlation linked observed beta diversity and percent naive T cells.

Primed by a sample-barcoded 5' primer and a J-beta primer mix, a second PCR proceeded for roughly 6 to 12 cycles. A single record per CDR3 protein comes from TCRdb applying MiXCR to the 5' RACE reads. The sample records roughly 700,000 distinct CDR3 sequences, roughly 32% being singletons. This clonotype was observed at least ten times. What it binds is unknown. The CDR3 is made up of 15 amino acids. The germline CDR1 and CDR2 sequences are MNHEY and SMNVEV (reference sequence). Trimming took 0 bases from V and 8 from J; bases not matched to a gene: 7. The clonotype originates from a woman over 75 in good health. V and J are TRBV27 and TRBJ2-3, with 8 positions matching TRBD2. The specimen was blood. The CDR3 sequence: CASSLSRTSHLTQYF. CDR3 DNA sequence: TGTGCCAGCAGTTTATCTCGGACTAGCCACCTTACGCAGTATTTT.